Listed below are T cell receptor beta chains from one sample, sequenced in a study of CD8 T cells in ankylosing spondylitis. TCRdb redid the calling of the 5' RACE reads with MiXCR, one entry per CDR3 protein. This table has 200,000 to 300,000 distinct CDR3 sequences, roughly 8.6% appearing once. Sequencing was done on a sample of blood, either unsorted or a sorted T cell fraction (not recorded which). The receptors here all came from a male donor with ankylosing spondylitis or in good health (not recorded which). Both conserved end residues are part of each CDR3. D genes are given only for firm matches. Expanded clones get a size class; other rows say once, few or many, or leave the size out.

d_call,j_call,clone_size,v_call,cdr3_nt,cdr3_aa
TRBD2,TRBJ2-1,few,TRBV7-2,TGTGCCAGCAGACCACCGGGACTAGCGGGAGATGAGCAGTTCTTC,CASRPPGLAGDEQFF
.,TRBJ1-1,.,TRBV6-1,TGTGCCAGCACCCACGTGAGGGGCGTGAACACTGAAGCTTTCTTT,CASTHVRGVNTEAFF
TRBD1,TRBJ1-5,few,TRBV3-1,TGTGCCAGCAGCCAAGATACAGGGGGAAGTCAGCCCCAGCATTTT,CASSQDTGGSQPQHF
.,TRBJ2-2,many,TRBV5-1,TGCGCCAGCAGCTTATCAGGTTCTATTACCGGGGAGCTGTTTTTT,CASSLSGSITGELFF
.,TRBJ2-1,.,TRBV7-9,TGTGCCAGCAGCCCACCCTCCGGGGTTGGGTTCTTC,CASSPPSGVGFF
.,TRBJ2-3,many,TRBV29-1,TGCAGCGTTGAAGATCATCCGGGAACAGATACGCAGTATTTT,CSVEDHPGTDTQYF
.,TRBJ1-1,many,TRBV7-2,TGTGCCAGCAGCTTATCAGCGGCACTGGCGAACACTGAAGCTTTCTTT,CASSLSAALANTEAFF
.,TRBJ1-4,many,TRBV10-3,TGTGCCATCAGCCCAACAGGGATCGCCGCTAATGAAAAACTGTTTTTT,CAISPTGIAANEKLFF
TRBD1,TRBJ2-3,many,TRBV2,TGTGCCAGCCTACAGGGGGCAGGGCGGGATACGCAGTATTTT,CASLQGAGRDTQYF
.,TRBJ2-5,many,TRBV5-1,TGCGCCAGCAGCGTTTCCGGGACCAAAGAAGAGACCCAGTACTTC,CASSVSGTKEETQYF
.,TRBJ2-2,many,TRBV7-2,TGTGCCAGCAGCTTAGTTCCCAGGGGTGCCACCGGGGAGCTGTTTTTT,CASSLVPRGATGELFF
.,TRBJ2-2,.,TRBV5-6,TGTGCCAGCAGCTTGGGAGGTCTAGACGGGGAGCTGTTTTTT,CASSLGGLDGELFF
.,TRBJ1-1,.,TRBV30,TGTGCCTGGAGTACCTTTTGGAACACTGAAGCTTTCTTT,CAWSTFWNTEAFF